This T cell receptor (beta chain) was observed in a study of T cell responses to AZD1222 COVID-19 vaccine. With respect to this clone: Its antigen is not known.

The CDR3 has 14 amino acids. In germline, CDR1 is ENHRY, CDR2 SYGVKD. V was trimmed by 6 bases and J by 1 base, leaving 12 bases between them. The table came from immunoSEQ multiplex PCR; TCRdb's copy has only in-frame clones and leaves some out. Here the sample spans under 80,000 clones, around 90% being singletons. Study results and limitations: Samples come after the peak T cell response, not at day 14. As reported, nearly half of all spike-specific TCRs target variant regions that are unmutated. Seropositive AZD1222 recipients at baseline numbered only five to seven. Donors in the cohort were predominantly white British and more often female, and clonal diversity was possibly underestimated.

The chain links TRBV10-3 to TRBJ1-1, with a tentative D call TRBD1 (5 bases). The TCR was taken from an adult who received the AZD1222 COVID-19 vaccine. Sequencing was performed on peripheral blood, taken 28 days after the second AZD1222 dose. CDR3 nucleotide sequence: TGTGCCATCAGGGCAGGGAACGGGAACACTGAAGCTTTCTTT. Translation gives CAIRAGNGNTEAFF.